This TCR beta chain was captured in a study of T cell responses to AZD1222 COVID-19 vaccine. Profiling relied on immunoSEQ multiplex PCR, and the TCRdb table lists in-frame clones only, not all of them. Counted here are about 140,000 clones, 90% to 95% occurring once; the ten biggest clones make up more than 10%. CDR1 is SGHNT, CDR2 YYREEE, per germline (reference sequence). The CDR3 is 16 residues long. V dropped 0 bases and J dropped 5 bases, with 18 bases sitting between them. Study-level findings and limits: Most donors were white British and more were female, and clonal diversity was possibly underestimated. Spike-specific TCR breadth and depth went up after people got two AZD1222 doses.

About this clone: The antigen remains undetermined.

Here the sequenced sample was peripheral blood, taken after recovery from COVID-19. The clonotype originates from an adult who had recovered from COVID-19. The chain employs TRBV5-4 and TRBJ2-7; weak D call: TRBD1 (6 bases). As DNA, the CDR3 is TGTGCCAGCAGCTTGGACCTTAGGGGGACAATAAACGAGCAGTACTTC. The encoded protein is CASSLDLRGTINEQYF.